What follows are 27 T cell receptor beta chains derived from one specimen sequenced in a study of T-cell reconstitution after alpha-beta-depleted transplantation in children. Using unique molecular identifiers, the investigators prepared the TCRbeta library. TCRdb independently ran MiXCR on the PCR reads; one entry per CDR3 protein. In the table there are roughly 180,000 distinct CDR3 sequences, about 14% of which are singletons. The material sequenced was PBMCs from the stem cell graft donor, taken from the stem cell graft. These receptors were taken from a human donor who donated a stem cell graft to a child with acute lymphoblastic leukemia.

The chain has TRBV5-1 and TRBJ2-7; 9 bases align to TRBD1. This CDR3 has 14 amino acids. CDR1 and CDR2 from the germline V gene are SGHRS and YFSETQ. The trim removed 4 bases at V and 5 bases at J, leaving 7 bases unmatched. The CDR3 loop is CASSLTGGGDEQYF. DNA of the CDR3: TGCGCCAGCAGCCTCACAGGGGGCGGCGACGAGCAGTACTTC.

The chain uses TRBV10-3 and TRBJ2-7; the D gene is possibly TRBD2 (5 bases). Trimming removed 0 bases at V and 4 bases at J, with 13 bases between. CDR1 is ENHRY, CDR2 SYGVKD, per germline. The CDR3 loop spans 15 amino acids. The CDR3 DNA reads TGTGCCATCAGTGAGTCGGAGGCTGGTCGGTACGAGCAGTACTTC. The encoded protein is CAISESEAGRYEQYF.

This clonotype came up many times. The chain has TRBV12-3 or TRBV12-4 and TRBJ2-1; no clear D. V lost 6 bases, J lost 4 bases, and 7 bases lay in between. The CDR3 spans 12 residues. The CDR3 protein is CASRTGYNEQFF. CDR3 nucleotide sequence: TGTGCCAGCAGAACCGGGTACAATGAGCAGTTCTTC.

This clonotype was counted ten times or more. This chain links TRBV5-5 with TRBJ2-5; a possible D gene is TRBD2 (6 bases). CDR3 length: 15 residues. V was cut by 0 bases and J by 5 bases, with 14 bases left in between. Germline CDR1 SGHKS, CDR2 YYEKEE (reference sequence). The CDR3 DNA reads TGTGCCAGCAGCTTGGTCCCAGCGGGTCGGGAGACCCAGTACTTC. Translating gives CASSLVPAGRETQYF.

This clonotype was observed a handful of times. V usage is TRBV10-3 and J usage is TRBJ2-5, with D hard to call. Germline lookup yields CDR1 ENHRY and CDR2 SYGVKD. The V end lost 2 bases, the J end lost 4 bases, and 2 bases lay between the germline ends. The CDR3 has 11 residues. Here the CDR3 DNA reads TGTGCCATCAGTGAGCGAGAGACCCAGTACTTC. It translates to CAISERETQYF.

This clonotype was seen repeatedly, ten times or more. The chain joins TRBV5-1 to TRBJ1-1; possibly TRBD1 for D (5 bases). CDR1 and CDR2 from the germline V gene are SGHRS and YFSETQ. Trimming shortened V by 0 bases and J by 11 bases, and 11 bases separated the two germline ends. The CDR3 is 12 residues long. The chain's CDR3 is CASSLGQGEAFF. The CDR3 DNA reads as TGCGCCAGCAGCTTGGGGCAGGGTGAGGCTTTCTTT.

About this clonotype: Since a much larger clone is just one base distant, this may be a read error. The chain has TRBV27 and TRBJ2-2; 14 nucleotides agree with TRBD2. In germline, CDR1 is MNHEY, CDR2 SMNVEV (reference sequence). V trimming: 4 bases; J trimming: 4 bases; junction bases outside the gene matches: 11. This CDR3 is built from 19 residues. CDR3 bases: TGTGCCAGCAGTTCGTGGACTAGCGGGAGGCCGCGGGGCACCGGGGAGCTGTTTTTT. This codes for CASSSWTSGRPRGTGELFF.

In its sample, this clonotype was seen many times. The rearrangement uses TRBV5-6 and TRBJ2-1; D unresolved. This CDR3 is 14 amino acids long. Germline V CDR1 and CDR2: SGHDT, YYEEEE. The V end lost 2 bases, the J end lost 3 bases, and 9 bases lay between the germline ends. CDR3 in amino acids: CASSLDTYYNEQFF. In DNA, the CDR3 is TGTGCCAGCAGCTTAGACACCTACTACAATGAGCAGTTCTTC. Drawing the rest from reference TRBV5-6 and TRBJ2-1, the complete variable domain is DAGVTQSPTHLIKTRGQQVTLRCSPKSGHDTVSWYQQALGQGPQFIFQYYEEEERQRGNFPDRFSGHQFPNYSSELNVNALLLGDSALYLCASSLDTYYNEQFFGPGTRLTVL.

This chain links TRBV20-1 with TRBJ1-1, with D hard to call. The CDR3 is 14 amino acids. Trimming shortened V by 6 bases and J by 1 base, and 15 bases separated the two germline ends. Germline lookup yields CDR1 DFQATT and CDR2 SNEGSKA (reference sequence). CDR3 region: CSATVWTTNTEAFF. In DNA, the CDR3 is TGCAGTGCCACCGTTTGGACGACGAACACTGAAGCTTTCTTT.

This clonotype was counted ten times or more. J is TRBJ1-5 and V is TRBV12-3 or TRBV12-4; D is undetermined. V dropped 10 bases and J dropped 4 bases, with 11 bases sitting between them. The CDR3 totals 12 residues. The CDR3 loop is CATRQDNQPQHF. CDR3 sequence (DNA): TGTGCCACCCGGCAGGATAATCAGCCCCAGCATTTT.

This chain joins TRBV20-1 and TRBJ2-5, with 10 bases fitting TRBD2. The V gene's germline CDR1 is DFQATT and CDR2 SNEGSKA (reference sequence). The CDR3 is made up of 14 amino acids. V shed 8 bases, J shed 3 bases, and the junction held 9 bases outside the gene matches. CDR3 protein: CSRSLLAGEETQYF. The CDR3 coding sequence is TGCAGTCGCTCCCTTCTAGCGGGAGAAGAGACCCAGTACTTC.

This clonotype has just a few counts. The chain links TRBV7-9 to TRBJ1-1, with D possibly being TRBD1 (6 bases). CDR1 is SEHNR and CDR2 is FQNEAQ in the germline V gene (reference sequence). CDR3 length: 15 amino acids. With 5 bases removed from V and 4 bases from J, the gap between germline ends came to 17 bases. In DNA form, the CDR3 reads TGTGCCAGCAGCCCCATCGGGGGGGCCGTCACTGAAGCTTTCTTT. It is translated as CASSPIGGAVTEAFF.

The chain couples TRBV19 to TRBJ2-1, with D maybe TRBD2 (5 bases). The V gene's germline CDR1 is LNHDA and CDR2 SQIVND (reference sequence). Trimming removed 5 bases from V and 8 bases from J, with 13 bases in between. The CDR3 has 13 amino acids. The CDR3 sequence: CASSVRAGDEQFF. The DNA for the CDR3 is TGTGCCAGTAGTGTCCGGGCCGGGGATGAGCAGTTCTTC.

Ten or more counts support this clonotype. The chain has TRBV3-1 and TRBJ2-2; D remains ambiguous. The germline CDR1 and CDR2 sequences are LGHDT and YNNKEL (reference sequence). Trimming stripped 2 bases from V and 3 bases from J, with 13 bases between. This CDR3 comprises 16 residues. CDR3 amino acids: CASSQYHYSYTGELFF. CDR3 DNA: TGTGCCAGCAGCCAATATCACTATTCTTACACCGGGGAGCTGTTTTTT.

This clonotype turned up a few times. The chain is built from TRBV5-5 and TRBJ2-1; possible D gene TRBD2, 6 bases. V shed 4 bases and J shed 9 bases, with 20 bases lying between them. Germline V gene sequence: CDR1 SGHKS, CDR2 YYEKEE (reference sequence). This CDR3 spans 15 amino acids. CDR3: CASSVSGTSLGEQFF. Here the CDR3 DNA reads TGTGCCAGCAGCGTCTCCGGGACTTCCCTCGGTGAGCAGTTCTTC.

The rearrangement links TRBV7-2 to TRBJ1-3, with TRBD1 identical over 9 bases. This CDR3 comprises 17 residues. Unmatched junction bases numbered 12, after V lost 5 bases and J lost 4 bases. The germline V gene has CDR1 SGHTA and CDR2 FQGNSA. The CDR3 DNA is TGTGCCAGCAGCCTCCGGACAGGGGATCCTTACGGAAACACCATATATTTT. This sequence encodes CASSLRTGDPYGNTIYF.

This chain connects TRBV29-1 to TRBJ2-2; D gene ambiguous. V shed 4 bases and J shed 5 bases, with 14 bases lying between them. Per the germline V gene, CDR1 is SQVTM and CDR2 is ANQGSEA. This CDR3 is 14 amino acids long. CDR3 loop: CSVALGDGTGELFF. The CDR3 DNA is TGCAGCGTTGCTTTGGGTGACGGGACCGGGGAGCTGTTTTTT.

This clonotype has a count of ten or more. The CDR3 sequence: CASSLGLAGARSYEQYF. The CDR3 DNA follows: TGCGCCAGCAGCTTGGGACTAGCGGGAGCCCGGTCCTACGAGCAGTACTTC. This chain joins TRBV5-1 and TRBJ2-7; TRBD2 matches 12 bases. V shed 0 bases, J shed 1 base, and the junction held 5 bases outside the gene matches. CDR3 size: 17 residues. In germline, CDR1 is SGHRS, CDR2 YFSETQ.

The V and J genes are TRBV7-8 and TRBJ2-1; 9 bases are a match to TRBD1. V shed 7 bases and J 0 bases; nucleotides not matched to a gene: 7. The CDR3 spans 16 residues. Per the germline V gene, CDR1 is SGHVS and CDR2 is FQNEAQ. CDR3 loop: CASNDRGASSYNEQFF. The CDR3 nucleotides read TGTGCCAGCAACGACAGGGGGGCGAGCTCCTACAATGAGCAGTTCTTC.

The chain links TRBV27 to TRBJ1-1, with a tentative D call TRBD1 (6 bases). Per the germline V gene, CDR1 is MNHEY and CDR2 is SMNVEV (reference sequence). The CDR3 is made up of 15 amino acids. Trimming took off 2 bases at V and 0 bases at J, with 10 bases between the two ends. The CDR3 sequence is CASSLKRGMNTEAFF. The CDR3 nucleotides are TGTGCCAGCAGTTTAAAAAGGGGGATGAACACTGAAGCTTTCTTT.

In its sample, this clonotype was seen a few times. V usage is TRBV6-5 and J usage is TRBJ2-1, with 7 bases fitting TRBD2. The CDR3 extends over 16 amino acids. CDR1 and CDR2 (germline): MNHEY, SVGAGI. Trimming took 7 bases from V and 2 from J; bases not matched to a gene: 11. The CDR3 loop reads CASTPDGGRAYNEQFF. In DNA, the CDR3 is TGTGCCAGCACCCCGGATGGGGGGAGGGCCTACAATGAGCAGTTCTTC.

This clonotype was recorded many times. The chain uses TRBV5-1 and TRBJ1-2; unclear D gene. The CDR3 contains 16 residues. Per the germline V gene, CDR1 is SGHRS and CDR2 is YFSETQ. The V end was cut by 4 bases, the J end by 2 bases, with 18 bases between. The CDR3 here is CASSRQIEFANYGYTF. CDR3 DNA sequence: TGCGCCAGCAGCAGGCAAATAGAGTTTGCCAACTATGGCTACACCTTC. The whole variable domain, remainder taken from reference TRBV5-1 and TRBJ1-2, is KAGVTQTPRYLIKTRGQQVTLSCSPISGHRSVSWYQQTPGQGLQFLFEYFSETQRNKGNFPGRFSGRQFSNSRSEMNVSTLELGDSALYLCASSRQIEFANYGYTFGSGTRLTVV.

This clonotype appeared a few times. This chain links TRBV28 with TRBJ1-1; TRBD1 matches at 8 bases. With V trimmed by 5 bases and J by 3 bases, 8 bases remained unmatched. Germline CDR1 MDHEN, CDR2 SYDVKM. The CDR3 totals 15 residues. The CDR3 sequence is CASSRYTGGDTEAFF. The CDR3 nucleotides are TGTGCCAGCAGTCGTTATACAGGGGGTGACACTGAAGCTTTCTTT. The full variable domain, completed using reference TRBV28 and TRBJ1-1, is DVKVTQSSRYLVKRTGEKVFLECVQDMDHENMFWYRQDPGLGLRLIYFSYDVKMKEKGDIPEGYSVSREKKERFSLILESASTNQTSMYLCASSRYTGGDTEAFFGQGTRLTVV.

This clonotype was picked up many times. This rearrangement joins TRBV5-1 to TRBJ2-1; TRBD2 matches at 14 bases. Germline assignment: CDR1 SGHRS and CDR2 YFSETQ. The CDR3 covers 17 residues. Germline trimming cut 3 bases from V and 0 bases from J; bases unmatched to any gene: 2. The CDR3 region has the DNA TGCGCCAGCAGCTCCGGGACTAGCGGGGGCTCCTACAATGAGCAGTTCTTC. Protein product: CASSSGTSGGSYNEQFF.

This clonotype was seen just once. Since a much larger clone is just one base distant, this may be a read error. The chain links TRBV5-1 to TRBJ1-2, with 7 bases aligning to TRBD1. Per the germline V gene, CDR1 is SGHRS and CDR2 is YFSETQ. The CDR3 runs to 17 residues. The CDR3 reads CANSLVQGTDFFYGYTF. CDR3 nucleotides: TGCGCCAACAGCTTGGTGCAAGGGACAGACTTCTTTTATGGCTACACCTTC.

This clonotype was picked up many times. The V call is TRBV12-3 or TRBV12-4, the J call TRBJ2-1; D is perhaps TRBD1 or TRBD2 (5 bases each). The V end was cut by 5 bases, the J end by 4 bases, with 15 bases between. The CDR3 is made up of 15 amino acids. This CDR3 is CASSPSGTLYNEQFF. The CDR3 DNA sequence: TGTGCCAGCAGTCCCTCCGGGACGTTATACAATGAGCAGTTCTTC.

This clonotype appeared many times. The chain combines TRBV14 with TRBJ2-1; D uncertain. Germline CDR1 and CDR2: SGHDN and FVKESK. Trimming left V 0 bases short and J 8 bases short, with 8 bases between. CDR3 length equals 13 residues. In nucleotides, the CDR3 is TGTGCCAGCAGCCAAGACAGCCGGTATGAGCAGTTCTTC. It encodes CASSQDSRYEQFF.